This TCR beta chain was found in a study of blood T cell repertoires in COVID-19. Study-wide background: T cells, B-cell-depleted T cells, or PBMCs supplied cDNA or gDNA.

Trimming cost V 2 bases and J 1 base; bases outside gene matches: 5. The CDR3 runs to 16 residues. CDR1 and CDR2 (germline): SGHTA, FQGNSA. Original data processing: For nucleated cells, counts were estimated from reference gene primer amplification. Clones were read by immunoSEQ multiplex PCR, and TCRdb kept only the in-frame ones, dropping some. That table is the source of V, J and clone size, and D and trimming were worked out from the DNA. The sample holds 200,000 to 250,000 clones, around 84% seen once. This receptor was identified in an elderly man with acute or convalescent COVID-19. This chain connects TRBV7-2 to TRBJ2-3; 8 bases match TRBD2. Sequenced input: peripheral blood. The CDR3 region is CASSLNAGGGTDTQYF. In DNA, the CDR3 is TGTGCCAGCAGCTTAAATGCGGGAGGTGGCACAGATACGCAGTATTTT.